The rows below give T cell receptor beta chains drawn from one sample of a study of blood T cell repertoires in COVID-19. Method: immunoSEQ multiplex PCR; TCRdb's copy keeps in-frame clones and lacks some. The sample lists fewer than 250,000 clones; 84% were seen once. Sequencing input: peripheral blood. These receptors were collected from a woman in her 50s with active or convalescent COVID-19. Each CDR3 is given with its conserved first and last residue. Each record gives: V gene, J gene, CDR3 protein.

>TRBV29-1|TRBJ2-2
CSVELAETNTGELFF
>TRBV24-1|TRBJ2-1
CATSDPGGNEQFF
>TRBV19|TRBJ1-5
CASSRQGSNQPQHF
>TRBV2|TRBJ1-1
CASSEALPSGGAFF
>TRBV12-1|TRBJ1-6
CASSLQGDRESSYNSPLHF
>TRBV18|TRBJ1-2
CASSPPTSANYGYTF
>TRBV5-4|TRBJ2-1
CASSPGISGYNEQFF
>TRBV6-5|TRBJ1-1
CASSSRGGGKNTEAFF
>TRBV10-3|TRBJ2-7
CAIKGTGGVSYEQYF
>TRBV3-1/TRBV3-2|TRBJ2-3
CASSGRGADTQYF
>TRBV5-1|TRBJ2-3
CASSLGRGGADTQYF
>TRBV15|TRBJ2-1
CATSTSGGARRNEQFF
>TRBV5-1|TRBJ1-6
CASSLLGGGQNSPLHF
>TRBV19|TRBJ2-1
CASSIGLATYNEQFF
>TRBV6-5|TRBJ1-2
CASKKTDTMTYGYTF
>TRBV7-2|TRBJ1-6
CASSLETLGKQGARSPLHF
>TRBV13|TRBJ1-2
CASSWIDRGDGYTF
>TRBV6-5|TRBJ1-2
CASSYTGQTGYGYTF
>TRBV24-1|TRBJ1-2
CATSDLRAGEGYTF
>TRBV7-9|TRBJ2-5
CASSLAVSSEKTQYF
>TRBV5-1|TRBJ2-7
CASSLGTAGLEQYF
>TRBV2|TRBJ2-1
CASSRQGTYNEQFF
>TRBV6-2/TRBV6-3|TRBJ1-6
CASSLTGSDSPLHF
>TRBV6-5|TRBJ1-2
CATSASGGRTRGYTF
>TRBV3-1/TRBV3-2|TRBJ1-1
CASSLQGVTEAFF
>TRBV16|TRBJ1-3
CASSQFQQGPGNTIYF
>TRBV6-5|TRBJ2-5
CASFASSEGGETQYF
>TRBV18|TRBJ2-3
CASSPSLITDTQYF
>TRBV9|TRBJ2-3
CASSVALRQGETYF
>TRBV20-1|TRBJ2-2
CSASRTNKNTGELFF
>TRBV5-1|TRBJ2-3
CASSGQGMKTDTQYF
>TRBV27|TRBJ2-2
CASSSGFGELFF
>TRBV6-4|TRBJ2-2
CASSPLDRGTGELFF
>TRBV6-6|TRBJ2-7
CASSSAGQGYEQYF
>TRBV2|TRBJ1-1
CASSARGSVLDTEAFF
>TRBV5-1|TRBJ2-2
CASSLSTSGAPGELFF
>TRBV5-1|TRBJ2-3
CASSYIAGGTDTQYF
>TRBV28|TRBJ1-3
CASSLRGSGNTIYF
>TRBV7-9|TRBJ1-2
CASSFEGDYGYTF